This section outlines one TCR beta chain sequence together with its context. This clone was picked up one time. Its antigen target is currently unknown. Base qualities are not at hand, and no much larger clone is one base apart. The sample originates from a study of blood T cell repertoires in COVID-19 (dated by TCRdb to between 2020 and 2021). About the full investigation: Collaborator samples came from the United States, Italy and Spain and covered acute and convalescent phases of COVID-19. The material from the prospective study consisted of cDNA or gDNA derived from T cells, B-cell-depleted T cells, or PBMCs. Subjects who had been exposed to COVID-19, were actively infected with it, or had recovered from it provided the deeply sampled blood TCRbeta repertoires that made up the dataset. The repertoires were released in a freely available public database meant as a resource for research on the immune response to SARS-CoV-2. The samples were drawn from two sources: the first 160 participants of the ongoing ImmuneRACE study, and 950 to 1,500 subjects contributed by 6 global collaborators. A de-identified subject ID, COVID-19 status, age in years and sex were almost always included in the sample metadata. Where available, HLA class I and class II types were obtained from metadata supplied by the sample provider rather than from assay-based typing. Here is what the overall study found, with its caveats: Clinical and demographic metadata were provided uncurated, with the amount varying by source and participant.

Whole blood was collected in K2EDTA tubes by collaborating institutions according to the institutions' own protocols. For TCRbeta analysis, collaborators shipped samples as frozen whole blood, isolated PBMCs, or DNA extracted from either of those sample types. TCRbeta CDR3 regions were amplified from genomic DNA using the immunoSEQ Assay, a bias-controlled multiplex PCR. In the source study's methods: Within the assay, amplification of reference gene primers was used to estimate how many nucleated cells each sample contained. To quantify the absolute abundance of each unique TCRbeta CDR3 rearrangement, sequence reads were collapsed and filtered. For each sample, productive Simpson clonality was calculated by taking the square root of Simpson's diversity index across productive rearrangements. The source is immuneACCESS, and TCRdb retained only in-frame sequences with V and J called. Part of the clones is not carried over; for the studies checked, unresolved V genes explain less than half of this, and the remainder is unexplained. The DNA was the basis for D and trimming; V, J and clone size are from that table. This sample gives some 97,000 clones in total; 90% of them show up just once. About 1.7% of the sample rests with the top ten.

For CDR1 and CDR2, the germline V gene lists SNHLY and FYNNEI. The V end gives up 10 bases and the J end 9 bases, leaving 16 bases in the junction not matched to a gene. Measured from the cysteine to the phenylalanine, the CDR3 is 15 residues long. Left in the record is the CDR3 DNA by itself, 45 bases read in frame from the first base. Input material: peripheral blood. This receptor was obtained from a man aged 55 to 70 with acute or convalescent COVID-19. The rearranged segments are TRBV2 and TRBJ1-5; 9 bases in between match TRBD1. The CDR3 reads as follows: CATGTRTGDPSPQHF. The DNA sequence follows: TGTGCCACCGGTACCCGGACAGGGGACCCCTCGCCCCAGCATTTT. Here the CDR3 is joined to the reference TRBV2 and TRBJ1-5 genes, and the full variable domain is: EPEVTQTPSHQVTQMGQEVILRCVPISNHLYFYWYRQILGQKVEFLVSFYNNEISEKSEIFDDQFSVERPDGSNFTLKIRSTKLEDSAMYFCATGTRTGDPSPQHFGDGTRLSIL.